Shown below are 18 T cell receptor beta chains from a single sample sequenced in a study of response to subunit inactivated influenza vaccine. TCRdb reprocessed the RT-PCR reads with MiXCR, giving one entry per CDR3 protein. The sample has around 600,000 distinct CDR3 sequences; roughly 10% are singletons. These data were also filed under a second study, of T cells expressing NK-cell markers. That report notes: Template switching by 5'RACE with UMIs generated the TCR beta cDNA.

Sequencing was performed on PBMCs from blood, taken on the day of vaccination. The source of these receptors is a man aged 45-60 years who received an inactivated influenza vaccine.

CDR3 protein: CASSPGRDRSYEQYF. As DNA, the CDR3 is TGCGCCAGCAGCCCGGGTCGGGACCGGTCCTACGAGCAGTACTTC. The gene calls are TRBV5-1 and TRBJ2-7; D assignment may be TRBD1 or TRBD2 (5 bases each). Trimming stripped 4 bases from V and 1 base from J, with 15 bases between. Germline CDR1 and CDR2: SGHRS and YFSETQ. This CDR3 has 15 residues. The whole variable domain, remainder taken from reference TRBV5-1 and TRBJ2-7, is KAGVTQTPRYLIKTRGQQVTLSCSPISGHRSVSWYQQTPGQGLQFLFEYFSETQRNKGNFPGRFSGRQFSNSRSEMNVSTLELGDSALYLCASSPGRDRSYEQYFGPGTRLTVT.

CDR3 sequence: CASSRGWGESNTGELFF. The CDR3 DNA reads TGTGCCAGCAGCCGAGGGTGGGGGGAATCGAACACCGGGGAGCTGTTTTTT. This rearrangement joins TRBV11-2 to TRBJ2-2; weak D call: TRBD2 (6 bases). Trimming left V 5 bases short and J 0 bases short, with 16 bases between. The CDR3 spans 17 residues. Germline lookup yields CDR1 SGHAT and CDR2 FQNNGV.

A few counts support this clonotype. The chain uses TRBV9 and TRBJ2-1; D not certain. V was pared by 4 bases and J by 0 bases, with 20 bases between. CDR1 is SGDLS, CDR2 YYNGEE, per germline. This CDR3 region has 18 residues. Written as DNA, the CDR3 is TGTGCCAGCAGCACAAACCCAACTGCTTTGAGCTCCTACAATGAGCAGTTCTTC. It encodes CASSTNPTALSSYNEQFF.

In its sample, this clonotype was seen a few times. The chain combines TRBV28 with TRBJ1-4, with 8 bases lining up with TRBD1. The germline gives CDR1 MDHEN, CDR2 SYDVKM. This CDR3 region has 17 residues. J gave up 1 base and V 5 bases, and 9 bases lay outside the gene matches. The CDR3 protein is CASSLGQGWRTNEKLFF. The DNA for the CDR3 is TGTGCCAGCAGTCTCGGACAGGGATGGAGAACTAATGAAAAACTGTTTTTT.

The table lists this clonotype with a few counts. V usage is TRBV27 and J usage is TRBJ2-7; TRBD1 might be the D (6 bases). V shed 3 bases and J shed 3 bases, with 21 bases lying between them. Germline CDR1 MNHEY, CDR2 SMNVEV (reference sequence). The CDR3 consists of 17 residues. CDR3 sequence reads: CASSFRAGDNPLYEQYF. The CDR3 region has the DNA TGTGCCAGCAGTTTTCGGGCAGGGGACAACCCCCTCTACGAGCAGTACTTC.

This clonotype was seen repeatedly, ten times or more. The chain uses TRBV15 and TRBJ2-4; 7 bases line up with TRBD2. The junction had 8 bases not matched to a gene; V was cut back by 3 bases and J by 3 bases. In germline, CDR1 is LNHNV, CDR2 YYDKDF (reference sequence). This CDR3 has 16 amino acids. The CDR3 loop reads CATSSSSSGVKNIQYF. The CDR3 nucleotides are TGTGCCACCAGCAGTTCCTCTAGCGGCGTCAAAAACATTCAGTACTTC.

The V call is TRBV20-1, the J call TRBJ2-3, with 11 bases aligning to TRBD2. CDR3 length: 16 amino acids. J lost 3 bases, V lost 6 bases, and 11 bases had no gene match. Germline CDR1 reads DFQATT; CDR2 reads SNEGSKA (reference sequence). For the CDR3, the DNA is TGCAGTGCGGAGGTAGCGGGAGGGCCATGGACAGATACGCAGTATTTT. The encoded protein is CSAEVAGGPWTDTQYF.

This clonotype has a count of ten or more. The V call is TRBV4-1, the J call TRBJ2-1; D gene uncertain. The CDR3 extends over 15 amino acids. Per the germline V gene, CDR1 is MGHRA and CDR2 is YSYEKL. Trimming removed 0 bases at V and 12 bases at J, with 18 bases between. The CDR3 is CASSQDRLTTVSQFF. CDR3 nucleotide sequence: TGCGCCAGCAGCCAAGATCGATTAACAACGGTTTCGCAGTTCTTC.

The chain uses TRBV9 and TRBJ2-1; 8 bases line up with TRBD2. V shed 0 bases, J shed 5 bases, and the junction held 7 bases outside the gene matches. The germline V gene encodes CDR1 SGDLS and CDR2 YYNGEE. CDR3 length: 16 residues. CDR3 sequence (DNA): TGTGCCAGCAGCGTAGGGTTGGCGGGAGGTGACAATGAGCAGTTCTTC. This codes for CASSVGLAGGDNEQFF.

The chain uses TRBV9 and TRBJ2-1; 10 bases agree with TRBD2. This CDR3 has 17 residues. J gave up 10 bases and V 4 bases, and 17 bases lay outside the gene matches. Germline CDR1 and CDR2: SGDLS and YYNGEE. In nucleotides, the CDR3 is TGTGCCAGCAGCCGCAACACCGGGCTAGCGGGAGTTATCGAGCAGTTCTTC. It encodes CASSRNTGLAGVIEQFF.

The gene calls are TRBV3-1 and TRBJ2-5; D remains unclear. The CDR3 has 16 residues. Looked up from germline, CDR1 is LGHDT and CDR2 is YNNKEL (reference sequence). Trimming removed 1 base at V and 0 bases at J, with 12 bases between. The CDR3 nucleotides are TGTGCCAGCAGCCAAGGACCCGGCGAGTACCAAGAGACCCAGTACTTC. Translated: CASSQGPGEYQETQYF.

The table lists this clonotype with many counts. V usage is TRBV10-3 and J usage is TRBJ1-2; D gene ambiguous. V lost 2 bases and J 4 bases, leaving 20 bases between the germline ends. CDR1 and CDR2 from the germline V gene are ENHRY and SYGVKD. CDR3 length: 17 residues. The CDR3, as DNA: TGTGCCATCAGTGAGAGCCTGGCAGACCGAATCCGCTATGGCTACACCTTC. It is translated as CAISESLADRIRYGYTF.

The CDR3 region is CASSPARDSQETQYF. CDR3 bases: TGTGCCAGCTCACCGGCCCGGGACAGCCAAGAGACCCAGTACTTC. J is TRBJ2-5 and V is TRBV18, with 7 bases identical to TRBD1. Germline V CDR1 and CDR2: KGHSH, LQKENI. V was pared by 3 bases and J by 1 base, with 5 bases of the junction left unmatched. The CDR3 consists of 15 residues.

This clonotype showed up many times. The V call is TRBV11-3, the J call TRBJ2-1; D perhaps matches TRBD1 (5 bases). CDR3 size: 13 residues. Germline V CDR1 and CDR2: SGHNT, YENEEA. The ends were cut back, 0 bases at V and 9 bases at J, with 9 bases in the middle. For the CDR3, the DNA is TGTGCCAGCAGCTTAGATCAGGGCATTGAGCAGTTCTTC. It yields the protein CASSLDQGIEQFF.

The genes are TRBV10-3 and TRBJ2-7; 7 nucleotides match TRBD2. The CDR3 has 18 amino acids. V lost 0 bases, J lost 3 bases, and 14 bases stayed unmatched. Germline V CDR1 and CDR2: ENHRY, SYGVKD. The CDR3 coding sequence is TGTGCCATCAGTGAGTCAGGGACTGAGCGGGGTGGGATCTACGAGCAGTACTTC. Amino acid sequence: CAISESGTERGGIYEQYF.

This chain connects TRBV27 to TRBJ2-2, with TRBD2 identical over 11 bases. Trimming took 3 bases from V and 2 from J; bases not matched to a gene: 5. This CDR3 comprises 17 residues. Looked up from germline, CDR1 is MNHEY and CDR2 is SMNVEV (reference sequence). CDR3 bases: TGTGCCAGCAGTTTTCTAGCGGGGGGCCCCAACACCGGGGAGCTGTTTTTT. Its protein product is CASSFLAGGPNTGELFF.

V usage is TRBV10-2 and J usage is TRBJ2-7; TRBD2 agrees at 7 bases. Looked up from germline, CDR1 is WSHSY and CDR2 is SAAADI. The CDR3 covers 14 residues. Trimming removed 3 bases from V and 4 bases from J; junction bases left unmatched: 6. CDR3 nucleotides: TGCGCCAGCAGTGATACGGGAGGAGTTTACGAGCAGTACTTC. Amino acids: CASSDTGGVYEQYF.

This clonotype was seen repeatedly, ten times or more. The genes are TRBV7-6 and TRBJ2-1; possible D gene TRBD1, 5 bases. CDR1 and CDR2 from the germline V gene are SGHVS and FNYEAQ. The CDR3 consists of 15 residues. Trimming left V 5 bases short and J 0 bases short, with 11 bases between. The DNA of the CDR3 is TGTGCCAGCAGCCCCCGACAGAGCTCCTACAATGAGCAGTTCTTC. This encodes CASSPRQSSYNEQFF.